The entry that follows covers one TCR beta chain sequence. Its antigen is not identified. From germline, CDR1 is KGHSH and CDR2 LQKENI. This CDR3 has 14 residues. Trimming at V came to 3 bases and at J to 2 bases, leaving 1 base not matched to a gene. The data derive from a study of OX40 agonist ivuxolimab in advanced cancers. Study-level information: Patients with hepatocellular carcinoma, melanoma, renal cell or head and neck cancer made up the dose-escalation patients. At 82.7% male, the cohort had a mean age of 60 years, ranging from about 23 to 79. Findings of the study overall: Expanded clones were, on average, more numerous in CD8+ T cells than in CD4+.

Method: immunoSEQ multiplex PCR; TCRdb's copy keeps in-frame clones and lacks some. The table lists 65,000 to 80,000 clones, about nine tenths of them singletons. The sample here was CD4+ or CD8+ T cells sorted from blood, taken in a trial of the OX40 agonist ivuxolimab. This receptor was taken from an adult with an advanced solid tumor such as melanoma, head and neck, liver or kidney cancer. The chain uses TRBV18 and TRBJ2-3; 8 nucleotides match TRBD1. The CDR3 DNA reads as TGTGCCAGCTCACCGGGACAGGACACAGATACGCAGTATTTT. Protein product: CASSPGQDTDTQYF.